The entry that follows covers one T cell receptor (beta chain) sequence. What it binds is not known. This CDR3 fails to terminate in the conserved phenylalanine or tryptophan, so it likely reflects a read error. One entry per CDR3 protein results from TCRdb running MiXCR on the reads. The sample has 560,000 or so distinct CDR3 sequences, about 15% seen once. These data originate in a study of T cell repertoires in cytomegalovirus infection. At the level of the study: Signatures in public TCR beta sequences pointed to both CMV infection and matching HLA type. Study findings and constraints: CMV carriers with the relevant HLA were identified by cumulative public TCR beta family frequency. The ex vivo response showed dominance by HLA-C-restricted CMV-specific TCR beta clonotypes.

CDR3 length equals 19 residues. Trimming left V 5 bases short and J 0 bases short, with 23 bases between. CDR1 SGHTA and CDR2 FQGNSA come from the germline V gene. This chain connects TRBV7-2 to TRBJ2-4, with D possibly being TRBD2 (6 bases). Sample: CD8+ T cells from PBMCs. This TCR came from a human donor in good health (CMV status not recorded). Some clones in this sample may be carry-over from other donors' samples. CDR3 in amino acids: CASSPGGTVYLLAKNIQYL. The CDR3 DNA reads TGTGCCAGCAGCCCCGGCGGGACCGTCTATCTCTTAGCCAAAAACATTCAGTACTTA.